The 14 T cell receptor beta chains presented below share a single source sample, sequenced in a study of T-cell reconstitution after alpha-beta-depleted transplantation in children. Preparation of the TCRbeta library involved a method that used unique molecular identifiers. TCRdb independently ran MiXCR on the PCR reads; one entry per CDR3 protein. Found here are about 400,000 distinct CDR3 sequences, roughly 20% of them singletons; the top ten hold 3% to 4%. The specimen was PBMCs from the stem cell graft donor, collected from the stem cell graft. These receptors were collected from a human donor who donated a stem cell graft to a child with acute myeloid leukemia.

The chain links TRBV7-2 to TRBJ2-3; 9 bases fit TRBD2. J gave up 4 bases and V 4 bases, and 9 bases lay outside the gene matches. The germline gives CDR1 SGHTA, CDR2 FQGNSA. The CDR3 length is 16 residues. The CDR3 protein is CASSSRGGRASDTQYF. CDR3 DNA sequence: TGTGCCAGCAGCTCCCGGGGCGGGAGGGCTTCAGATACGCAGTATTTT.

The CDR3 DNA follows: TGCGCCAGCAGCTTGGAGACCAGGAGCTCCTACAATGAGCAGTTCTTC. It yields the protein CASSLETRSSYNEQFF. The chain uses TRBV5-1 and TRBJ2-1, with D unresolved. Germline V gives CDR1 SGHRS, CDR2 YFSETQ. The V end lost 0 bases, the J end lost 0 bases, and 10 bases lay between the germline ends. The CDR3 totals 16 residues.

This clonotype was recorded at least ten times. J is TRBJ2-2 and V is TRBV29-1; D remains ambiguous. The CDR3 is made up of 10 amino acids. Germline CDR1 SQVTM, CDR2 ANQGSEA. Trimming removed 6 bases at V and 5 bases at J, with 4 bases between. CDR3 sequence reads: CSVWTGELFF. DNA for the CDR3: TGCAGCGTCTGGACCGGGGAGCTGTTTTTT.

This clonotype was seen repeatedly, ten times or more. The CDR3 DNA is TGCAGCGTTCCCCTAGCGGTCTCCTACAATGAGCAGTTCTTC. Its protein is CSVPLAVSYNEQFF. This rearrangement joins TRBV29-1 to TRBJ2-1; 7 bases are a match to TRBD2. This CDR3 contains 14 residues. Trimming cost V 5 bases and J 0 bases; bases outside gene matches: 4. Germline values: CDR1 SQVTM, CDR2 ANQGSEA.

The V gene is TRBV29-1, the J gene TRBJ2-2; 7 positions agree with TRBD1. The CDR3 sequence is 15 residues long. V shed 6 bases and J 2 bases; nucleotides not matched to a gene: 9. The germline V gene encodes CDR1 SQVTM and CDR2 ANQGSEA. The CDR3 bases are TGCAGCGTCTACCTCCGGGACAGAAACACCGGGGAGCTGTTTTTT. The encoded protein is CSVYLRDRNTGELFF.

This CDR3 reads CASSYEPRVNEQYF. The CDR3 bases are TGTGCCAGCAGTTATGAGCCCAGGGTCAACGAGCAGTACTTC. This sequence joins TRBV28 and TRBJ2-7, with a possible D match to TRBD1 (5 bases). Trimming removed 4 bases from V and 5 bases from J, with 15 bases in between. CDR1 MDHEN and CDR2 SYDVKM come from the germline V gene. This CDR3 spans 14 amino acids.

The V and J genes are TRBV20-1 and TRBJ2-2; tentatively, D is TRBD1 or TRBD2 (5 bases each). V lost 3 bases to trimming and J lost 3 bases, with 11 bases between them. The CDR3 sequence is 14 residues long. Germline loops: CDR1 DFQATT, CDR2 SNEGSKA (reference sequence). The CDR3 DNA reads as TGCAGTGCTAGCCGGGGCTTAGACACCGGGGAGCTGTTTTTT. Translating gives CSASRGLDTGELFF.

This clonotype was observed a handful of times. The CDR3 DNA sequence: TGCGCCAGCGGGCTAGCGGGGGTTCTGGCCGGGGAGCTGTTTTTT. Translation gives CASGLAGVLAGELFF. This chain links TRBV4-1 with TRBJ2-2; 10 bases are shared with TRBD2. Per the germline V gene, CDR1 is MGHRA and CDR2 is YSYEKL. Unmatched junction bases numbered 9, after V lost 8 bases and J lost 6 bases. This CDR3 comprises 15 residues.

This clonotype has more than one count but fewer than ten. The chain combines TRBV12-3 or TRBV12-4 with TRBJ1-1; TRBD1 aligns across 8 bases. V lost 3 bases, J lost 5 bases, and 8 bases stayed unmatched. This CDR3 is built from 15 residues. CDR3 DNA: TGTGCCAGCAGTTTCGCCTGGACAGGGTTGACTGAAGCTTTCTTT. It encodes CASSFAWTGLTEAFF.

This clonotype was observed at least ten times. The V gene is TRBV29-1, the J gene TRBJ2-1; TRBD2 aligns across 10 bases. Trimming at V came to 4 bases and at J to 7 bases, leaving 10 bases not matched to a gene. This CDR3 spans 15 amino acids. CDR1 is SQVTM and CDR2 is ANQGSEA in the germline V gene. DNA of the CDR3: TGCAGCGTTGTGAAAGCGGGAGGGATTGAGAATGAGCAGTTCTTC. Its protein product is CSVVKAGGIENEQFF.

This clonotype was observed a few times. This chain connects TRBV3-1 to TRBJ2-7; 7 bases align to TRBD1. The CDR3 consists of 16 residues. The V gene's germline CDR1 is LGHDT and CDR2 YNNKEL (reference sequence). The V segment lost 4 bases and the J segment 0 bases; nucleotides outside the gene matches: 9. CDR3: CASSPLGQEISYEQYF. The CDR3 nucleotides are TGTGCCAGCAGCCCTCTCGGACAGGAGATCTCCTACGAGCAGTACTTC.

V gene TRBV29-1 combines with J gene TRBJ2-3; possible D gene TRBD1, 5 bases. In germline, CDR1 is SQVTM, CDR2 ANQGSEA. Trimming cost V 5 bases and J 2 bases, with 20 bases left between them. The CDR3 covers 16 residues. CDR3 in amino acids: CSVPLWGLGLTDTQYF. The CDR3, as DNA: TGCAGCGTTCCCTTGTGGGGCCTAGGCCTCACAGATACGCAGTATTTT.

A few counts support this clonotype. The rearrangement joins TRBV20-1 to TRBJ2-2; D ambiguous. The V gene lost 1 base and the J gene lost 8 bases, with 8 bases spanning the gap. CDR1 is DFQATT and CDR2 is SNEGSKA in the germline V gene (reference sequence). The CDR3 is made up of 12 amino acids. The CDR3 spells CSARGPRGELFF. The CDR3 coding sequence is TGCAGTGCTAGAGGTCCGCGTGGGGAGCTGTTTTTT.

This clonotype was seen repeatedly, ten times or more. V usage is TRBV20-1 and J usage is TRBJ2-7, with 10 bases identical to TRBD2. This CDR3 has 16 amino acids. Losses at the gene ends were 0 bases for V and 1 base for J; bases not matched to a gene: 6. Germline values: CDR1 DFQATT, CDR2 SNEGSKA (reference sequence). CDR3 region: CSARDRSSGSSYEQYF. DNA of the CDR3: TGCAGTGCTAGAGATCGGTCTAGCGGGAGTTCCTACGAGCAGTACTTC.